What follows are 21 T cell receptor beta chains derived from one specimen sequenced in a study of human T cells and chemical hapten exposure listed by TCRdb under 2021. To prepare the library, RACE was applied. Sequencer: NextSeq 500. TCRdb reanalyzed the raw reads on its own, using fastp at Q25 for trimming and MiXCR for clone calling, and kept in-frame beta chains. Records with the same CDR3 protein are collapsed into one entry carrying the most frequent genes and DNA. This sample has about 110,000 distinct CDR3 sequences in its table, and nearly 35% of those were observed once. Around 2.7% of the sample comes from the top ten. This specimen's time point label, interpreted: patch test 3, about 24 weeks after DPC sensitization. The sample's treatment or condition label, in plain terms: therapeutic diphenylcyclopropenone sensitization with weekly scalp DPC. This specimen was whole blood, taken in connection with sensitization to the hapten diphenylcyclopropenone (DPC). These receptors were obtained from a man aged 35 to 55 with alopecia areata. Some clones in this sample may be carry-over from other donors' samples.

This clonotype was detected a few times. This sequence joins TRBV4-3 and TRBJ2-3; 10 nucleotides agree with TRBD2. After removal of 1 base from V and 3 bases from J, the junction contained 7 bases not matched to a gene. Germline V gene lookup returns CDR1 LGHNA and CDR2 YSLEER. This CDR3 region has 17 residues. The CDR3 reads CASSQAASGSKTDTQYF. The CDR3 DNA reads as TGCGCCAGCAGCCAAGCTGCTAGCGGGAGTAAGACAGATACGCAGTATTTT.

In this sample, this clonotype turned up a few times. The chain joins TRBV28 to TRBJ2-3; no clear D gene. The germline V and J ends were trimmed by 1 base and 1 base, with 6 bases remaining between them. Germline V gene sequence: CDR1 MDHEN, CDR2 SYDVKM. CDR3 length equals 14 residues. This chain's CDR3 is CASSLYGRTDTQYF. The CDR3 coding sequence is TGTGCCAGCAGTTTATACGGACGCACAGATACGCAGTATTTT.

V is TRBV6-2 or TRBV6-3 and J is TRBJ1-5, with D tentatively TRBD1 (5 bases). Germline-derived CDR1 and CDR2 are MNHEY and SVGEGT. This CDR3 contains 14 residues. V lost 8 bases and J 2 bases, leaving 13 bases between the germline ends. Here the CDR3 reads CASWAGSGNQPQHF. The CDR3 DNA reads TGTGCCAGCTGGGCAGGGAGCGGCAATCAGCCCCAGCATTTT.

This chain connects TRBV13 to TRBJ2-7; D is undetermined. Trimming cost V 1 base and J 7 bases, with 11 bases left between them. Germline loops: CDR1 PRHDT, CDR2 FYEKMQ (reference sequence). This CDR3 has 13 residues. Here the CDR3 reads CASSLEQVNEQYV. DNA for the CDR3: TGTGCCAGCAGCTTAGAGCAGGTCAATGAGCAGTACGTC.

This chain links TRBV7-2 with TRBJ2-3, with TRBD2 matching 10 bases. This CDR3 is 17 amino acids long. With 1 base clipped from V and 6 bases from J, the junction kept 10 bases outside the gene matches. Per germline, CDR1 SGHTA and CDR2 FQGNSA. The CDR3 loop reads CASSLVVAGGGRDTQYF. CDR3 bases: TGTGCCAGCAGCTTAGTCGTAGCGGGAGGAGGTCGGGATACGCAGTATTTT.

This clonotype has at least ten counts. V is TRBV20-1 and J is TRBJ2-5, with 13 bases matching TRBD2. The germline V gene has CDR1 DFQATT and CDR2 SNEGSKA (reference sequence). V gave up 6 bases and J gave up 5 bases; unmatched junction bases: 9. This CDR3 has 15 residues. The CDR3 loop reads CSATSSLAGGETQYF. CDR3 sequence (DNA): TGCAGTGCGACCTCCTCACTAGCGGGGGGGGAGACCCAGTACTTC.

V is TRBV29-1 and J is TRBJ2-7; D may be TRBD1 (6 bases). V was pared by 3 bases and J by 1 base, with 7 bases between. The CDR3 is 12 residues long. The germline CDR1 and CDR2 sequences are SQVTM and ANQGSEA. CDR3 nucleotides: TGCAGCGTTGACACAGGGTCCTACGAGCAGTACTTC. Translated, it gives CSVDTGSYEQYF.

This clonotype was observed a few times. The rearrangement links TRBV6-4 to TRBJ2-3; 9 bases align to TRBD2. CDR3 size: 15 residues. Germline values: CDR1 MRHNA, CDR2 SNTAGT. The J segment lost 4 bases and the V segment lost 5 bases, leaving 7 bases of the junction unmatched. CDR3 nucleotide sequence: TGTGCCAGCAGTCCCTTAGCGGGAGACCCAGATACGCAGTATTTT. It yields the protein CASSPLAGDPDTQYF.

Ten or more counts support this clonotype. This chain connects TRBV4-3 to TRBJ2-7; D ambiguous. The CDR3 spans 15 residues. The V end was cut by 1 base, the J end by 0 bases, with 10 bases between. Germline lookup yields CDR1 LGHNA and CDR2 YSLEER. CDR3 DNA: TGCGCCAGCAGCCAAGGACTGGGCGACTCCTACGAGCAGTACTTC. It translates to CASSQGLGDSYEQYF.

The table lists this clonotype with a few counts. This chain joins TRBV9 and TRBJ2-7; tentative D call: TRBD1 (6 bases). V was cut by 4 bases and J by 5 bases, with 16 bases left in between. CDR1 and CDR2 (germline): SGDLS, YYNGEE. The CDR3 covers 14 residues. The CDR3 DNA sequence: TGTGCCAGCAGCCTACAGGGAAGGTCCGACGAGCAGTACTTC. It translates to CASSLQGRSDEQYF.

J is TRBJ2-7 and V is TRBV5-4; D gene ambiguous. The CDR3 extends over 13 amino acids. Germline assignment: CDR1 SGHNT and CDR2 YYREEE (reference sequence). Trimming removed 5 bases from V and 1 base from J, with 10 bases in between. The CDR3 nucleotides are TGTGCCAGCAGACCCATGGGGTCCTACGAGCAGTACGTC. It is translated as CASRPMGSYEQYV.

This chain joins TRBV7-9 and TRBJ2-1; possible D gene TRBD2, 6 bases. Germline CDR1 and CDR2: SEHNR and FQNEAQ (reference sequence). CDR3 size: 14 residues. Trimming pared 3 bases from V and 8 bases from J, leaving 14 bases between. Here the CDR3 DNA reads TGTGCCAGCAGCTTCACGGGAGTCGGGGATGAGCAGTTCTTC. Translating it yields CASSFTGVGDEQFF.

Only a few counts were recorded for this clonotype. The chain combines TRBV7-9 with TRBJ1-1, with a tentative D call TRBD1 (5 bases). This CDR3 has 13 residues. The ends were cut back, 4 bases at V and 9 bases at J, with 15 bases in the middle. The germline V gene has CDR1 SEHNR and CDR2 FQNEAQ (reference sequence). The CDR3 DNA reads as TGTGCCAGCAGCTCCCAGGGACCTCCGAAAGCTTTCTTT. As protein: CASSSQGPPKAFF.

DNA of the CDR3: TGTGCCAGCAGGTTCCAGACTAGCGGGGATACAGATACGCAGTATTTT. Translating gives CASRFQTSGDTDTQYF. V usage is TRBV7-2 and J usage is TRBJ2-3; TRBD2 matches at 11 bases. The CDR3 totals 16 residues. From germline, CDR1 is SGHTA and CDR2 FQGNSA. J gave up 3 bases and V 6 bases, and 8 bases lay outside the gene matches.

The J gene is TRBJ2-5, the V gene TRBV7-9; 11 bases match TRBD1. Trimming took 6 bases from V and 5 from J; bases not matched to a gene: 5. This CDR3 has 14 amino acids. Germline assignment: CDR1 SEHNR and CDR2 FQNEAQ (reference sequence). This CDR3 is CASSWTGGGETQYF. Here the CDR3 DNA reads TGTGCCAGCAGTTGGACAGGGGGCGGCGAGACCCAGTACTTC.

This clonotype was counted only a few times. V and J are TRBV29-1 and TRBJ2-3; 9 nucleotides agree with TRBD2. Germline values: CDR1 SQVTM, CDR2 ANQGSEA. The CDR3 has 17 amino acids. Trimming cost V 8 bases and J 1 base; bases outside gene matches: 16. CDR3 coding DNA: TGCAGCACTGCTGGGGTTTGGCGGGAGGGGGGCACAGATACGCAGTATTTT. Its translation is CSTAGVWREGGTDTQYF.

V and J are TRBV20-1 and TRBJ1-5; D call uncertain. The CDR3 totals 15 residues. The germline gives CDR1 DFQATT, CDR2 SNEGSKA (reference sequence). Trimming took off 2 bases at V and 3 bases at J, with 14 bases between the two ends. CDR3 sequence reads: CSARILLDPNQPQHF. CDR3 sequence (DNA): TGCAGTGCTAGAATTCTACTAGACCCCAATCAGCCCCAGCATTTT.

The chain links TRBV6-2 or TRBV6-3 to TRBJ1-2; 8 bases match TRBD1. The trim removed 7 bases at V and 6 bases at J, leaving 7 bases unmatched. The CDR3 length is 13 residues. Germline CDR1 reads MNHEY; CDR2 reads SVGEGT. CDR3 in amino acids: CASKLDRDNGYTF. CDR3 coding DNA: TGTGCCAGCAAACTGGACAGGGACAATGGCTACACCTTC.

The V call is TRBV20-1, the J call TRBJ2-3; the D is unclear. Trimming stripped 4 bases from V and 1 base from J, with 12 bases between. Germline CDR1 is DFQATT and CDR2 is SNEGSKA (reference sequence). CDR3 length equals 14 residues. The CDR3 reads CSATASRGTDTQYF. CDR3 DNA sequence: TGCAGTGCTACCGCCTCTAGGGGCACAGATACGCAGTATTTT.

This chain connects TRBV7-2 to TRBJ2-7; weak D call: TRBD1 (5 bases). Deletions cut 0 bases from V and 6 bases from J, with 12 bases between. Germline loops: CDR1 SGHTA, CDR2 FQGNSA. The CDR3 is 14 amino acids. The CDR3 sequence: CASSLAHQGSEQYV. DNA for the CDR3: TGTGCCAGCAGCTTAGCGCATCAGGGTAGCGAGCAGTACGTC.

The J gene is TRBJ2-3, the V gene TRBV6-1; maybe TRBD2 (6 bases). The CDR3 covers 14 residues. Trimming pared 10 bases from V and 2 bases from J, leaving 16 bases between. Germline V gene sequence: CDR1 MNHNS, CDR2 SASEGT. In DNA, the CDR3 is TGTGCCACACTCCGGGACTCCTTCACAGATACGCAGTATTTT. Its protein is CATLRDSFTDTQYF.